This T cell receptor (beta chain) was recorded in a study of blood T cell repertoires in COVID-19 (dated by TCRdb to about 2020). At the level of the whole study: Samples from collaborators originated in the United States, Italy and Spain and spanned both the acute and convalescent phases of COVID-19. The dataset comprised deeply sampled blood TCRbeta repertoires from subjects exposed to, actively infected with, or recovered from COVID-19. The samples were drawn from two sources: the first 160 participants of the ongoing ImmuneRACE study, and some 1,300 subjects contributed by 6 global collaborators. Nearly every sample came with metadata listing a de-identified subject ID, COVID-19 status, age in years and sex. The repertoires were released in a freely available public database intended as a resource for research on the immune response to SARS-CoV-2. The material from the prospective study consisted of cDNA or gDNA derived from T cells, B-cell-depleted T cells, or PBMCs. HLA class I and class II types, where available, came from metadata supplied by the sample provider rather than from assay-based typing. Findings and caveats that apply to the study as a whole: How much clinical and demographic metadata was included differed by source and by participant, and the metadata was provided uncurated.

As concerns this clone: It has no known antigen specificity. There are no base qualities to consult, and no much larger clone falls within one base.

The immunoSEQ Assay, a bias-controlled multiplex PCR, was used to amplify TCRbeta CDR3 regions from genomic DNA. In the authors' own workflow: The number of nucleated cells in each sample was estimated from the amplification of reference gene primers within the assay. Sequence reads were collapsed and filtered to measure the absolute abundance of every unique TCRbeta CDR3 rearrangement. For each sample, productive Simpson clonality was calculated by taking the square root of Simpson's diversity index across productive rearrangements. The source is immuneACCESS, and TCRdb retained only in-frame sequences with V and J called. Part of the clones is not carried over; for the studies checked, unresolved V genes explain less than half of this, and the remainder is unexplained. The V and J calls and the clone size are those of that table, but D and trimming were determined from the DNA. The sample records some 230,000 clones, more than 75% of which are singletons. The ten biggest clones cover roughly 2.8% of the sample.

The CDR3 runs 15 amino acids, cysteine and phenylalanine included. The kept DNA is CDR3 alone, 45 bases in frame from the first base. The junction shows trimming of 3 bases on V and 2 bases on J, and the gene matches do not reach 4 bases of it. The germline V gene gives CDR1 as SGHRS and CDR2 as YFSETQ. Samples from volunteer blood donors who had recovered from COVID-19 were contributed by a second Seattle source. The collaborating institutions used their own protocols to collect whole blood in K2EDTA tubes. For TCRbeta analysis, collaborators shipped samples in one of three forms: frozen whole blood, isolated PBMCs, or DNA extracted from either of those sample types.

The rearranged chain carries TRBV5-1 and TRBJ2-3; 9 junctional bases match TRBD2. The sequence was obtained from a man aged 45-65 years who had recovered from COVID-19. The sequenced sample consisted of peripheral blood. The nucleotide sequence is TGCGCCAGCAGCTCAACTAGCGGGTCCACAGATACGCAGTATTTT. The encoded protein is CASSSTSGSTDTQYF.